A selection of T cell receptor beta chains follows, all from one sample in a study of pediatric ulcerative colitis. Here immunoSEQ multiplex PCR was the method, and the copy in TCRdb shows in-frame clones only, minus some. Of fewer than 45,000 clones listed, approximately 82% were seen once; the top ten hold around 23%. Sample: blood. These receptors all come from a girl between 10 and 17 years old with moderate ulcerative colitis. The conserved cysteine and the conserved F or W are not part of the CDR3 here. The D gene is left open where the match is weak.

j_gene | d_gene | v_gene | CDR3aa
TRBJ2-1 | - | TRBV11-2 | ASSLALVVGNEQF
TRBJ1-1 | TRBD1 | TRBV10-3 | AIVRQGVYTEAF
TRBJ1-1 | - | TRBV29-1 | SVAIGTEAF
TRBJ2-6 | - | TRBV10-3 | AISDLSSVDSGANVLT
TRBJ1-1 | - | TRBV2 | ASRVDMNTEAF
TRBJ2-1 | - | TRBV2 | ASMGLAGANEQF
TRBJ2-7 | - | TRBV2 | ASMGARRDRALSYEQY
TRBJ2-7 | TRBD2 | TRBV5-8 | ASSWLAGVYEQY
TRBJ1-5 | - | TRBV27 | ASSLEGPTHQPQH
TRBJ2-7 | TRBD1 | TRBV5-8 | ASRDRASREQY
TRBJ2-7 | TRBD2 | TRBV5-1 | ASSLGGTSTYEQY